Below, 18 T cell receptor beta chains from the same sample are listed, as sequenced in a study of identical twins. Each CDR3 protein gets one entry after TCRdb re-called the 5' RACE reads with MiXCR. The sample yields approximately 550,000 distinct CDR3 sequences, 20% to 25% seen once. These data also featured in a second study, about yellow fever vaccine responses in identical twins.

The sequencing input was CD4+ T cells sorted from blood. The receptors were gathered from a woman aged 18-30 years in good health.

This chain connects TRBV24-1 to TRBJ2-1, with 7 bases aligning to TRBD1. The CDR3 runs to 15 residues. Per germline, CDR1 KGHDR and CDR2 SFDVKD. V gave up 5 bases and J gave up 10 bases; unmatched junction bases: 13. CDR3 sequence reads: CATSGSQGMAREQFF. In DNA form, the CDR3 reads TGTGCCACCAGTGGTTCACAGGGGATGGCACGCGAGCAGTTCTTC.

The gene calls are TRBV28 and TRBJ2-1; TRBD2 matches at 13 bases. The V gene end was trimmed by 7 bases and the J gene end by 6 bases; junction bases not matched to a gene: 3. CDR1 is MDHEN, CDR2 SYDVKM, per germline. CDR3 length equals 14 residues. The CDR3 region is CASTTSGRLNEQFF. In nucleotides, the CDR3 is TGTGCCAGCACGACTAGCGGGAGGCTCAATGAGCAGTTCTTC.

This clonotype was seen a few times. CDR3 DNA sequence: TGCGCCAGCAGCCGCCAGGGGCACTACAATGAGCAGTTCTTC. This sequence encodes CASSRQGHYNEQFF. This chain uses TRBV4-1 with TRBJ2-1, with D maybe TRBD1 (6 bases). The V end was cut by 4 bases, the J end by 3 bases, with 10 bases between. This CDR3 spans 14 amino acids. Germline loops: CDR1 MGHRA, CDR2 YSYEKL.

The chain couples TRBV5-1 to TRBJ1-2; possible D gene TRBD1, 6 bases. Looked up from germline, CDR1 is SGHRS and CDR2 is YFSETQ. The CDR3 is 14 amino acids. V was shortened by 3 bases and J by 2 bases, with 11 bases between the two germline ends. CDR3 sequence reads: CASSSQGDNYGYTF. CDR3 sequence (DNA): TGCGCCAGCAGCTCACAGGGAGACAACTATGGCTACACCTTC.

The CDR3 DNA follows: TGCAGTGCTAGCGGGCCAGCGGGCCCGACCTACGAGCAGTACTTC. Protein: CSASGPAGPTYEQYF. The chain recombines TRBV20-1 with TRBJ2-7; D is possibly TRBD2 (6 bases). The germline gives CDR1 DFQATT, CDR2 SNEGSKA (reference sequence). This CDR3 is built from 15 residues. Trimming cost V 3 bases and J 2 bases, with 17 bases left between them.

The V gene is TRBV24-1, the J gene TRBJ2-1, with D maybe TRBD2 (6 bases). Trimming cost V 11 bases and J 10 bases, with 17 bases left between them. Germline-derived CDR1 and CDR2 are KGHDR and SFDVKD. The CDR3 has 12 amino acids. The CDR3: CAIQYRAGEQFF. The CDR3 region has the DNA TGTGCCATTCAATATCGTGCGGGAGAGCAGTTCTTC.

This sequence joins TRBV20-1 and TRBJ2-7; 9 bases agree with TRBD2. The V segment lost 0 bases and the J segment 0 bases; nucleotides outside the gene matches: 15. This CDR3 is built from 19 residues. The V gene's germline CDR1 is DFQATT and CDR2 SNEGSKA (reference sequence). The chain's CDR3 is CSARDSSLAGGESSYEQYF. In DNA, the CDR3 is TGCAGTGCTAGAGATTCCTCACTAGCGGGCGGTGAAAGCTCCTACGAGCAGTACTTC.

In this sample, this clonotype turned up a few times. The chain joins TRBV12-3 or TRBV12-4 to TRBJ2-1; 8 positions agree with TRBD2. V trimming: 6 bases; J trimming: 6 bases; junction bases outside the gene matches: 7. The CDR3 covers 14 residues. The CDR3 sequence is CASRQRENPNEQFF. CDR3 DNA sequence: TGTGCCAGCAGACAGCGGGAGAACCCCAATGAGCAGTTCTTC.

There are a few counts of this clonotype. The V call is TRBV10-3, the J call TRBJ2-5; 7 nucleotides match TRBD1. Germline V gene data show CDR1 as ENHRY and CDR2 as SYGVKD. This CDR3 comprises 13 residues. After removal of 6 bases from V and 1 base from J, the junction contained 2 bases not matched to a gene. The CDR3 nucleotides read TGTGCCATCAGCCGGGACAGCCAAGAGACCCAGTACTTC. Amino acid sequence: CAISRDSQETQYF.

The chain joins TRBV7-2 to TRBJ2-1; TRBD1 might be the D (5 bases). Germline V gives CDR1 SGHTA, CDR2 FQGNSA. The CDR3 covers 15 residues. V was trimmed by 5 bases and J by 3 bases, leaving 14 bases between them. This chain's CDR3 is CASSAMPDSYNEQFF. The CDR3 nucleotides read TGTGCCAGCAGCGCCATGCCCGACAGCTACAATGAGCAGTTCTTC. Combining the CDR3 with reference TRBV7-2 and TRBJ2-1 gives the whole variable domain GAGVSQSPSNKVTEKGKDVELRCDPISGHTALYWYRQSLGQGLEFLIYFQGNSAPDKSGLPSDRFSAERTGGSVSTLTIQRTQQEDSAVYLCASSAMPDSYNEQFFGPGTRLTVL.

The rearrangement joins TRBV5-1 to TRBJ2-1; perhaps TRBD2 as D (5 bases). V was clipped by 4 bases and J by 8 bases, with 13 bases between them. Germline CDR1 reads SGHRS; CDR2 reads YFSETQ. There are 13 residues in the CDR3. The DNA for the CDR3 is TGCGCCAGCAGCCCGACGGGGTATGATGAGCAGTTCTTC. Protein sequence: CASSPTGYDEQFF.

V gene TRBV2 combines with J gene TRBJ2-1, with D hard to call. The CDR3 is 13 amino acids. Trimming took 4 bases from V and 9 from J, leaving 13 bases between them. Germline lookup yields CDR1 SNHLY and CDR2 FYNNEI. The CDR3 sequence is CASSVSPTGEQFF. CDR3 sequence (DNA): TGTGCCAGCAGTGTTTCTCCGACCGGTGAGCAGTTCTTC.

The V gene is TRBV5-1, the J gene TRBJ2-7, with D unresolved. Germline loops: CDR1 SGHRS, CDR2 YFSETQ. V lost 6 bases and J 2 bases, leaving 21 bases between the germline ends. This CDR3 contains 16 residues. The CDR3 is CASKADLWEITYEQYF. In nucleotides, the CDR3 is TGCGCCAGCAAGGCCGATCTGTGGGAAATTACCTACGAGCAGTACTTC.

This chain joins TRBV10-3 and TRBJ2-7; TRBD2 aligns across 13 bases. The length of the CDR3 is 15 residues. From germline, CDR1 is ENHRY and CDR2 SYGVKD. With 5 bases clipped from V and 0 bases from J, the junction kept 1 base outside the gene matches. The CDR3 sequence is CAISRTSGSSYEQYF. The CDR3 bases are TGTGCCATCAGTAGGACTAGCGGGAGCTCCTACGAGCAGTACTTC.

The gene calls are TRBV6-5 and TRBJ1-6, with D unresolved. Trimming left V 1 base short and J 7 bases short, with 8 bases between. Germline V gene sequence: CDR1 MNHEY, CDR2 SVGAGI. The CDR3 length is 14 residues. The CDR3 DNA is TGTGCCAGCAGTTACTACCCCGGAAATTCACCCCTCCACTTT. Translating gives CASSYYPGNSPLHF.

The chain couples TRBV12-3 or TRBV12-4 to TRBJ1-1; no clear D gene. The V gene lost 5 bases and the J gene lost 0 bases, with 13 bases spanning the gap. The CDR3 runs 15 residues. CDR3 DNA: TGTGCCAGCAGTATAAACAGTTTCATGAACACTGAAGCTTTCTTT. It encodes CASSINSFMNTEAFF.

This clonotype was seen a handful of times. The CDR3 is CSGHRGQGGYTF. The CDR3 nucleotides read TGCAGTGGACACAGGGGGCAAGGGGGCTACACCTTC. The chain combines TRBV20-1 with TRBJ1-2, with 9 bases identical to TRBD1. With V trimmed by 7 bases and J by 8 bases, 8 bases remained unmatched. Germline V gives CDR1 DFQATT, CDR2 SNEGSKA (reference sequence). The CDR3 is 12 residues long.

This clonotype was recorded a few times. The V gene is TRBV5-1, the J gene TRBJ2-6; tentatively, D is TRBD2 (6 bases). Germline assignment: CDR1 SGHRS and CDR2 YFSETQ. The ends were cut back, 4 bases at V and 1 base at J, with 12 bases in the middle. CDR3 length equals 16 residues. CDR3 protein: CASSRDGRSGANVLTF. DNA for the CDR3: TGCGCCAGCAGCAGGGACGGGAGATCTGGGGCCAACGTCCTGACTTTC.